Below are 14 T cell receptor beta chains sequenced from a single sample in a study of CD8+ T cells in alopecia areata. Treatment in this sample: oral pan-JAK inhibitor, 5-10 mg twice daily. Isolated RNA was reverse transcribed into cDNA used as the sequencing template. Repertoires were generated with immunoSEQ multiplex PCR, while TCRdb's copy carries only in-frame clones and drops some. The sample contains a few hundred thousand clones, around two fifths of which appear only once. Source: CD4+ T cells sorted from blood, taken at approximately week 30, from a patient treated with tofacitinib. The receptor source for this set is a human donor with alopecia areata.

This clone was detected only a few times. The chain is built from TRBV28 and TRBJ1-5, with unresolved D. This CDR3 spans 12 amino acids. The germline CDR1 and CDR2 sequences are MDHEN and SYDVKM. V gave up 6 bases and J gave up 3 bases, with 6 bases separating them. The DNA of the CDR3 is TGTGCCAGCAGCAGGTCCAATCAGCCCCAGCATTTT. Its protein product is CASSRSNQPQHF.

This chain joins TRBV30 and TRBJ2-7; possible D gene TRBD2, 5 bases. Between the trimmed V and J ends, which lost 5 bases and 3 bases, there was a span of 26 bases. Germline V gives CDR1 GTSNPN, CDR2 SVGIG (reference sequence). The CDR3 runs 17 residues. CDR3 protein: CAWSDTRVPGFVYEQYF. CDR3 coding DNA: TGTGCCTGGTCCGATACGCGGGTTCCGGGTTTCGTCTACGAGCAGTACTTC. The variable domain in full, completed from reference TRBV30 and TRBJ2-7, reads SQTIHQWPATLVQPVGSPLSLECTVEGTSNPNLYWYRQAAGRGLQLLFYSVGIGQISSEVPQNLSASRPQDRQFILSSKKLLLSDSGFYLCAWSDTRVPGFVYEQYFGPGTRLTVT.

This sequence joins TRBV5-1 and TRBJ2-7; 12 bases are shared with TRBD2. The CDR3 has 15 amino acids. V lost 4 bases to trimming and J lost 2 bases; unmatched junction nucleotides: 4. Germline values: CDR1 SGHRS, CDR2 YFSETQ. The CDR3 sequence is CASSKGLAGPYEQYF. CDR3 DNA: TGCGCCAGCAGCAAAGGACTAGCGGGGCCCTACGAGCAGTACTTC.

This sequence joins TRBV29-1 and TRBJ1-2; no firm D call. Germline V CDR1 and CDR2: SQVTM, ANQGSEA. The CDR3 length is 14 residues. Trimming took off 4 bases at V and 0 bases at J, with 12 bases between the two ends. CDR3 DNA: TGCAGCGTTGTTCGCAGCCTAGCTAACTATGGCTACACCTTC. Encoded protein: CSVVRSLANYGYTF.

This clone was counted between two and nine times. This chain links TRBV18 with TRBJ1-5; 7 nucleotides match TRBD1. Germline V CDR1 and CDR2: KGHSH, LQKENI. J gave up 3 bases and V 5 bases, and 4 bases lay outside the gene matches. This CDR3 region has 14 residues. The CDR3 sequence is CASSMDRFNQPQHF. The CDR3 DNA is TGTGCCAGCTCAATGGACAGGTTCAATCAGCCCCAGCATTTT.

This rearrangement joins TRBV6-1 to TRBJ1-5; 8 nucleotides match TRBD1. The CDR3 totals 17 residues. Germline V lookup: CDR1 MNHNS, CDR2 SASEGT. J gave up 6 bases and V 1 base, and 11 bases lay outside the gene matches. The CDR3 DNA sequence: TGTGCCAGCAGTGAAGTTTCCAGGGGGCGCGTCAGTCAGCCCCAGCATTTT. Translated: CASSEVSRGRVSQPQHF.

J is TRBJ2-7 and V is TRBV10-1; the D gene could be TRBD1 or TRBD2 (6 bases each). This CDR3 contains 13 residues. From germline, CDR1 is WNHNN and CDR2 SYGVQD (reference sequence). V was trimmed by 3 bases and J by 9 bases, leaving 15 bases between them. The CDR3 loop is CASSEPGGFGQYF. The CDR3 region has the DNA TGCGCCAGCAGTGAACCCGGGGGCTTCGGGCAGTACTTC.

DNA of the CDR3: TGTGCCAGCAGCCTTCTGGCCTACGAGCAGTACTTC. Its protein is CASSLLAYEQYF. The chain combines TRBV5-6 with TRBJ2-7; D unclear. Germline assignment: CDR1 SGHDT and CDR2 YYEEEE. CDR3 length equals 12 residues. With 4 bases removed from V and 2 bases from J, the gap between germline ends came to 7 bases.

This sequence joins TRBV7-9 and TRBJ1-1; D unclear. V shed 5 bases and J shed 5 bases, with 15 bases lying between them. Germline CDR1 SEHNR, CDR2 FQNEAQ (reference sequence). This CDR3 contains 14 residues. The CDR3 loop reads CASSPDLDITEAFF. CDR3 nucleotide sequence: TGTGCCAGCAGCCCTGATCTGGATATTACTGAAGCTTTCTTT.

The chain carries TRBV15 and TRBJ1-2; D perhaps matches TRBD1 (6 bases). V gave up 0 bases and J gave up 7 bases, with 12 bases separating them. CDR1 is LNHNV, CDR2 YYDKDF, per germline (reference sequence). This CDR3 spans 14 amino acids. For the CDR3, the DNA is TGTGCCACCAGCAGAGATACGGGGGCATCTGGCTACACCTTC. It translates to CATSRDTGASGYTF. Variable domain in full (rest from reference TRBV15 and TRBJ1-2): DAMVIQNPRYQVTQFGKPVTLSCSQTLNHNVMYWYQQKSSQAPKLLFHYYDKDFNNEADTPDNFQSRRPNTSFCFLDIRSPGLGDTAMYLCATSRDTGASGYTFGSGTRLTVV.

In its sample, this clone was seen a few times. The CDR3 is CASSVVDKQETQYF. In DNA form, the CDR3 reads TGTGCCAGCAGCGTAGTCGACAAGCAAGAGACCCAGTACTTC. The genes are TRBV9 and TRBJ2-5, with unresolved D. The CDR3 is 14 amino acids. V shed 0 bases and J shed 2 bases, with 8 bases lying between them. Germline loops: CDR1 SGDLS, CDR2 YYNGEE.

V usage is TRBV5-4 and J usage is TRBJ2-7, with 8 bases lining up with TRBD1. The CDR3 sequence is 12 residues long. Germline V gives CDR1 SGHNT, CDR2 YYREEE (reference sequence). The trim removed 3 bases at V and 5 bases at J, leaving 1 base unmatched. The CDR3: CASSSRGHEQYF. CDR3 sequence (DNA): TGTGCCAGCAGCTCCAGGGGGCACGAGCAGTACTTC.

This chain joins TRBV2 and TRBJ1-2; 7 bases align to TRBD1. Germline CDR1 reads SNHLY; CDR2 reads FYNNEI. The CDR3 consists of 15 residues. The V gene end was trimmed by 4 bases and the J gene end by 6 bases; junction bases not matched to a gene: 11. CDR3 protein: CASSAIRGTADGYTF. For the CDR3, the DNA is TGTGCCAGCAGTGCCATAAGAGGGACAGCGGATGGCTACACCTTC.

The chain is built from TRBV29-1 and TRBJ1-2, with D possibly being TRBD1 (5 bases). The CDR3 runs to 11 residues. The germline gives CDR1 SQVTM, CDR2 ANQGSEA. Trimming stripped 4 bases from V and 5 bases from J, with 8 bases between. The CDR3 coding sequence is TGCAGCGTTGGGGGGTTATATGGCTACACCTTC. It translates to CSVGGLYGYTF.